What follows describes a single T cell receptor beta chain. The data were obtained in a study of response to subunit inactivated influenza vaccine. TCRdb ran MiXCR on the RT-PCR reads and lists one entry per CDR3 protein. This sample has under 950,000 distinct CDR3 sequences, with 20% to 25% found just once. The CDR3 is 15 amino acids. V dropped 6 bases and J dropped 5; count of bases not matched to a gene: 7. Germline-derived CDR1 and CDR2 are MNHEY and SVGEGT. The origin of this receptor is a man aged 45-65 years who received an inactivated influenza vaccine. The V call is TRBV6-2 or TRBV6-3, the J call TRBJ2-7, with 13 bases lining up with TRBD2. The source was PBMCs from blood, collected 5 days after vaccination. CDR3 residues: CASSRTSGSSHEQYF. CDR3 in DNA: TGTGCCAGCAGCCGGACTAGCGGGAGTTCCCACGAGCAGTACTTC.